The source of this T cell receptor beta chain is a study of OX40 agonist ivuxolimab in advanced cancers. As concerns this clone: What it binds is unknown.

General observations from the study: More expanded clones were found, on average, in CD8+ than in CD4+ T cells. Circulating CD4+ and CD8+ T cells showed clonal expansion by week 6 at 0.1 to 3.0 mg/kg.

There are 17 residues in the CDR3. The germline gives CDR1 SGHDT, CDR2 YYEEEE. The J segment lost 3 bases and the V segment lost 1 base, leaving 7 bases of the junction unmatched. The method was immunoSEQ multiplex PCR; TCRdb's version includes in-frame clones alone and lacks a portion of them. The data hold 70,000 to 95,000 clones, with roughly 88% observed a single time. This rearrangement joins TRBV5-6 to TRBJ2-1, with 10 nucleotides matching TRBD2. The material sequenced was CD4+ or CD8+ T cells sorted from blood, taken in a trial of the OX40 agonist ivuxolimab. The clonotype originates from an adult with an advanced solid tumor such as melanoma, head and neck, liver or kidney cancer. The CDR3 DNA reads as TGTGCCAGCAGCTTGTTAACTAGCGGGACGGTCTACAATGAGCAGTTCTTC. Amino acid sequence: CASSLLTSGTVYNEQFF.